The 26 T cell receptor beta chains given below trace back to one sample, sequenced in a study of T cell responses to AZD1222 COVID-19 vaccine (dated by TCRdb to 2020 to 2022). According to the study, the label for this sample's time point signals: about 28 days (+/-7) after the second vaccine dose. Library preparation used the immunoSEQ multiplex PCR assay. The clones in this table, taken by TCRdb from immuneACCESS, are in-frame only. Not every clone is retained; where verified, under half of the shortfall comes from an unresolved V gene, and the cause of the rest is unknown. The sample table shows around 140,000 clones, and 85% to 90% are seen once. The biggest ten clones account for 1.6% of the sample. Sample: peripheral blood, taken 28 days after the second AZD1222 dose. Receptors were obtained from an adult who received the AZD1222 COVID-19 vaccine.

This chain joins TRBV9 and TRBJ1-1, with 10 bases that match TRBD1. J was trimmed by 1 base and V by 0 bases; bases with no gene match: 3. The germline CDR1 and CDR2 sequences are SGDLS and YYNGEE. This CDR3 contains 16 residues. The CDR3: CASSVERDRGNTEAFF. The CDR3 DNA is TGTGCCAGCAGCGTAGAGAGGGACAGGGGGAACACTGAAGCTTTCTTT.

This chain joins TRBV7-2 and TRBJ2-3, with TRBD2 matching 9 bases. With 8 bases clipped from V and 5 bases from J, the junction kept 17 bases outside the gene matches. The V gene's germline CDR1 is SGHTA and CDR2 FQGNSA. This CDR3 contains 17 residues. For the CDR3, the DNA is TGTGCCAGCGGCTCCCCGGGGTTGCGGGAGGGCCGAGATACGCAGTATTTT. This encodes CASGSPGLREGRDTQYF. The full variable domain, its missing parts supplied by reference TRBV7-2 and TRBJ2-3, is GAGVSQSPSNKVTEKGKDVELRCDPISGHTALYWYRQSLGQGLEFLIYFQGNSAPDKSGLPSDRFSAERTGGSVSTLTIQRTQQEDSAVYLCASGSPGLREGRDTQYFGPGTRLTVL.

J is TRBJ1-2 and V is TRBV2; D is perhaps TRBD1 (5 bases). Germline loops: CDR1 SNHLY, CDR2 FYNNEI. The CDR3 runs 14 residues. V was cut by 5 bases and J by 5 bases, with 15 bases left in between. CDR3 DNA: TGTGCCAGCAGTTACGGTCAGGGACTGTATGGCTACACCTTC. Translated: CASSYGQGLYGYTF.

The chain joins TRBV5-1 to TRBJ1-4; D is undetermined. This CDR3 has 14 amino acids. V lost 5 bases to trimming and J lost 7 bases, with 15 bases between them. The germline V gene has CDR1 SGHRS and CDR2 YFSETQ. CDR3 coding DNA: TGCGCCAGCAGGAATCAACCGTGGCGTGAAAAACTGTTTTTT. Residues: CASRNQPWREKLFF.

V gene TRBV19 combines with J gene TRBJ2-2; 8 bases match TRBD2. V was pared by 7 bases and J by 7 bases, with 8 bases of the junction left unmatched. Germline V gives CDR1 LNHDA, CDR2 SQIVND (reference sequence). This CDR3 is 14 amino acids long. The CDR3 is CASTPGGYDGELFF. In nucleotides, the CDR3 is TGTGCCAGTACCCCGGGGGGGTACGACGGGGAGCTGTTTTTT.

CDR3 in DNA: TGTGCCAGCAAGGGGGGCATGAACACTGAAGCTTTCTTT. This encodes CASKGGMNTEAFF. The chain recombines TRBV2 with TRBJ1-1; perhaps TRBD1 as D (6 bases). The CDR3 has 13 amino acids. Trimming shortened V by 7 bases and J by 0 bases, and 9 bases separated the two germline ends. Germline CDR1 is SNHLY and CDR2 is FYNNEI.

The chain joins TRBV15 to TRBJ1-4, with a tentative D call TRBD1 (6 bases). CDR1 is LNHNV and CDR2 is YYDKDF in the germline V gene (reference sequence). Trimming pared 6 bases from V and 6 bases from J, leaving 17 bases between. This CDR3 is built from 15 residues. The DNA of the CDR3 is TGTGCCACCAGAGTGGACAGCCGGAGGGATGAAAAACTGTTTTTT. Its translation is CATRVDSRRDEKLFF. Together with reference TRBV15 and TRBJ1-4, the CDR3 gives the full variable domain: DAMVIQNPRYQVTQFGKPVTLSCSQTLNHNVMYWYQQKSSQAPKLLFHYYDKDFNNEADTPDNFQSRRPNTSFCFLDIRSPGLGDTAMYLCATRVDSRRDEKLFFGSGTQLSVL.

J is TRBJ2-7 and V is TRBV28; perhaps D is TRBD1 or TRBD2 (5 bases each). The germline V gene encodes CDR1 MDHEN and CDR2 SYDVKM. V lost 6 bases, J lost 2 bases, and 17 bases lay in between. The CDR3 has 15 amino acids. CDR3 sequence reads: CASSPPGTKTYEQYF. In DNA form, the CDR3 reads TGTGCCAGCAGCCCCCCCGGGACGAAAACCTACGAGCAGTACTTC.

The chain is built from TRBV19 and TRBJ2-3; D not resolved. The CDR3 extends over 14 amino acids. The V and J ends lost 4 bases and 0 bases respectively, with 8 bases between them. Germline values: CDR1 LNHDA, CDR2 SQIVND (reference sequence). The CDR3 DNA is TGTGCCAGTAGTACAATGGACAGCACAGATACGCAGTATTTT. Translated, it gives CASSTMDSTDTQYF.

The chain joins TRBV28 to TRBJ1-5; tentative D call: TRBD1 (6 bases). The V gene lost 5 bases and the J gene lost 5 bases, with 16 bases spanning the gap. Germline V gene data show CDR1 as MDHEN and CDR2 as SYDVKM. The CDR3 is 15 residues long. Written as DNA, the CDR3 is TGTGCCAGCAGTGATACAGGGATCGTTTATCAGCCCCAGCATTTT. It codes for CASSDTGIVYQPQHF.

J is TRBJ1-1 and V is TRBV12-3 or TRBV12-4, with D perhaps matching TRBD1 (5 bases). V dropped 7 bases and J dropped 7 bases, with 10 bases sitting between them. CDR3 size: 11 residues. CDR3 residues: CASNRDVEAFF. DNA of the CDR3: TGTGCCAGCAATCGGGACGTTGAAGCTTTCTTT.

The chain employs TRBV20-1 and TRBJ2-5, with a weak D call TRBD1 (5 bases). Germline V gene lookup returns CDR1 DFQATT and CDR2 SNEGSKA (reference sequence). Trimming stripped 5 bases from V and 5 bases from J, with 9 bases between. The CDR3 extends over 11 amino acids. The CDR3 loop reads CSADSAETQYF. DNA for the CDR3: TGCAGTGCTGACAGCGCGGAGACCCAGTACTTC.

As for this clone: At one end the junction does not follow the germline gene, possibly because of a read error. The rearrangement uses TRBV2 and TRBJ1-2, with D perhaps matching TRBD1 (5 bases). This CDR3 has 14 amino acids. Germline V gene sequence: CDR1 SNHLY, CDR2 FYNNEI. CDR3 in DNA: TGTGCCAGCAGCGAAGGGGCAGAGAACTATGGCTACACCTTC. This encodes CASSEGAENYGYTF. Complete variable domain (other parts from reference TRBV2 and TRBJ1-2): EPEVTQTPSHQVTQMGQEVILRCVPISNHLYFYWYRQILGQKVEFLVSFYNNEISEKSEIFDDQFSVERPDGSNFTLKIRSTKLEDSAMYFCASSEGAENYGYTFGSGTRLTVV.

V is TRBV5-8 and J is TRBJ1-6; TRBD1 might be the D (5 bases). Germline V lookup: CDR1 SGHTS, CDR2 YDEGEE. The CDR3 is 15 residues long. Trimming removed 4 bases at V and 9 bases at J, with 17 bases between. The CDR3 DNA sequence: TGTGCCAGCAGCGCCCTGGCTAGGGGAGGTTCACCCCTCCACTTT. Translating gives CASSALARGGSPLHF.

The chain employs TRBV5-6 and TRBJ2-3; D is perhaps TRBD1 (6 bases). Germline V CDR1 and CDR2: SGHDT, YYEEEE. CDR3 length: 15 residues. The V end was cut by 4 bases, the J end by 0 bases, with 12 bases between. CDR3 DNA: TGTGCCAGCAGCCAGGGGATTACTAGCACAGATACGCAGTATTTT. Translated: CASSQGITSTDTQYF.

This clone appeared a few times. V gene TRBV6-5 combines with J gene TRBJ1-1; D might be TRBD1 (5 bases). Trimming removed 6 bases at V and 1 base at J, with 12 bases between. This CDR3 spans 14 amino acids. The V gene's germline CDR1 is MNHEY and CDR2 SVGAGI. DNA for the CDR3: TGTGCCAGCAGCTCGGGACTCGCGAACACTGAAGCTTTCTTT. Translation gives CASSSGLANTEAFF.

The chain couples TRBV11-2 to TRBJ2-2; 16 nucleotides match TRBD2. Germline CDR1 SGHAT, CDR2 FQNNGV. This CDR3 has 19 amino acids. After removal of 2 bases from V and 1 base from J, the junction contained 4 bases not matched to a gene. CDR3: CASSLSGLAGGKNTGELFF. The CDR3 DNA is TGTGCCAGCAGCTTATCGGGACTAGCGGGAGGGAAGAACACCGGGGAGCTGTTTTTT.

The chain combines TRBV7-8 with TRBJ1-5; TRBD1 might be the D (5 bases). The CDR3 is 15 amino acids. V was cut by 1 base and J by 3 bases, with 10 bases left in between. CDR1 and CDR2 from the germline V gene are SGHVS and FQNEAQ. CDR3 sequence reads: CASSLVATDNQPQHF. The DNA for the CDR3 is TGTGCCAGCAGCTTAGTTGCGACAGACAATCAGCCCCAGCATTTT. Supplemented by reference TRBV7-8 and TRBJ1-5, the full variable domain reads GAGVSQSPRYKVAKRGQDVALRCDPISGHVSLFWYQQALGQGPEFLTYFQNEAQLDKSGLPSDRFFAERPEGSVSTLKIQRTQQEDSAVYLCASSLVATDNQPQHFGDGTRLSIL.

The chain links TRBV7-3 to TRBJ2-1; D possibly corresponds to TRBD1 (5 bases). Germline CDR1 SGHTA, CDR2 FQGTGA. The CDR3 contains 15 residues. V gave up 3 bases and J gave up 0 bases, with 9 bases separating them. CDR3 sequence (DNA): TGTGCCAGCAGCTTCACCCAGGGCTCCTACAATGAGCAGTTCTTC. Translating it yields CASSFTQGSYNEQFF.

V is TRBV5-1 and J is TRBJ1-5; perhaps TRBD1 as D (6 bases). CDR3 size: 15 residues. Germline CDR1 is SGHRS and CDR2 is YFSETQ. Trimming removed 4 bases from V and 7 bases from J, with 18 bases in between. The CDR3 DNA reads as TGCGCCAGCAGCCCTACAGGGCCCCCGGCCCAGCCCCAGCATTTT. This encodes CASSPTGPPAQPQHF.

This sequence joins TRBV19 and TRBJ2-2; no clear D gene. Germline V gene data show CDR1 as LNHDA and CDR2 as SQIVND (reference sequence). The CDR3 length is 15 residues. With 5 bases removed from V and 4 bases from J, the gap between germline ends came to 14 bases. CDR3 sequence reads: CASSQHLALTGELFF. The CDR3 region has the DNA TGTGCCAGTAGTCAACACTTGGCTCTCACCGGGGAGCTGTTTTTT. The entire variable domain, with the rest obtained from reference TRBV19 and TRBJ2-2, is as follows: DGGITQSPKYLFRKEGQNVTLSCEQNLNHDAMYWYRQDPGQGLRLIYYSQIVNDFQKGDIAEGYSVSREKKESFPLTVTSAQKNPTAFYLCASSQHLALTGELFFGEGSRLTVL.

This rearrangement joins TRBV3-1 (or the pseudogene TRBV3-2) to TRBJ2-1; D ambiguous. The CDR3 sequence is 15 residues long. The V end was cut by 4 bases, the J end by 3 bases, with 13 bases between. CDR1 is LGHDT, CDR2 YNNKEL, per germline (reference sequence). CDR3 DNA sequence: TGTGCCAGCAGCCCCGACGTAAGTAGCTACAATGAGCAGTTCTTC. It codes for CASSPDVSSYNEQFF.

The genes are TRBV3-1 (or the pseudogene TRBV3-2) and TRBJ1-6, with D unresolved. V gave up 4 bases and J gave up 5 bases, with 6 bases separating them. The CDR3 runs to 13 residues. The germline gives CDR1 LGHDT, CDR2 YNNKEL (reference sequence). The CDR3: CASSRRDNSPLHF. DNA of the CDR3: TGTGCCAGCAGCCGACGGGATAATTCACCCCTCCACTTT.

The gene calls are TRBV30 and TRBJ2-7, with a possible D match to TRBD1 (5 bases). CDR1 and CDR2 from the germline V gene are GTSNPN and SVGIG (reference sequence). There are 13 residues in the CDR3. V lost 0 bases, J lost 6 bases, and 12 bases lay in between. The CDR3 nucleotides read TGTGCCTGGAGTGTTAGACAGACGGGCGAGCAGTACTTC. Translated: CAWSVRQTGEQYF.

The chain combines TRBV5-4 with TRBJ2-2; D possibly corresponds to TRBD2 (5 bases). The V end lost 3 bases, the J end lost 4 bases, and 16 bases lay between the germline ends. The CDR3 sequence is 16 residues long. Germline CDR1 and CDR2: SGHNT and YYREEE (reference sequence). The CDR3 DNA follows: TGTGCCAGCAGCTCCCGACGGGATGGTGGCACCGGGGAGCTGTTTTTT. Its translation: CASSSRRDGGTGELFF.

This clone was detected only a few times. The chain couples TRBV10-3 to TRBJ2-3, with a possible D match to TRBD1 (5 bases). Deletions cut 0 bases from V and 3 bases from J, with 7 bases between. The CDR3 extends over 14 amino acids. Germline V CDR1 and CDR2: ENHRY, SYGVKD. The CDR3 nucleotides are TGTGCCATCAGTGAGTCCAGGGTTACAGATACGCAGTATTTT. Its translation is CAISESRVTDTQYF.